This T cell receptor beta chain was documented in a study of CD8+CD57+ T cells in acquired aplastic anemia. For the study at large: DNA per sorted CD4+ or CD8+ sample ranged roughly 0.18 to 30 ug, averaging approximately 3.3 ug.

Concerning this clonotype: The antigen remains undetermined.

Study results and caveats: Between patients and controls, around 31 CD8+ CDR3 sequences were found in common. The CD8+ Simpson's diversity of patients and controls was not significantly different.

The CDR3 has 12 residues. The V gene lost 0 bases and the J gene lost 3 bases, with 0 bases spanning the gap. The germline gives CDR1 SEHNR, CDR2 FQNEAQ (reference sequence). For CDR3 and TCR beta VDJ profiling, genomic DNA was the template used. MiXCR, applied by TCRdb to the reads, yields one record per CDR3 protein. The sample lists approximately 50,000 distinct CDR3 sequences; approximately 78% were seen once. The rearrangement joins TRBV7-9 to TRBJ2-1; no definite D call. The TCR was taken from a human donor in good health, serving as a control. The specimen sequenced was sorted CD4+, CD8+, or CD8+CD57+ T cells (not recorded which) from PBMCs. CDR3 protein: CASSLAYNEQFF. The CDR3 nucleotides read TGTGCCAGCAGCTTAGCCTACAATGAGCAGTTCTTC.